This TCR beta chain was recovered during a study of blood T cells in healthy people across ages. Together with a sample-barcoded 5' primer, a J-beta primer mix was included in a second PCR lasting about 7 to 11 cycles. Any given sample supplied a minimum of 3 million CDR3-containing paired-end reads. TCRdb independently ran MiXCR on the 5' RACE reads; one entry per CDR3 protein. The table lists roughly 1.5 million distinct CDR3 sequences, 42% of them singletons. CDR1 and CDR2 from the germline V gene are SGDLS and YYNGEE. This CDR3 comprises 14 residues. The V end was cut by 4 bases, the J end by 3 bases, with 11 bases between.

This clonotype originated in a woman under 30 in good health. The sample comprised blood. The chain links TRBV9 to TRBJ2-1, with a possible D match to TRBD1 (5 bases). The CDR3 reads CASSKGPVYNEQFF. CDR3 nucleotides: TGTGCCAGCAGCAAGGGGCCGGTCTACAATGAGCAGTTCTTC.